The rows below give T cell receptor beta chains drawn from one sample of a study of blood T cell repertoires in COVID-19. The protocol was immunoSEQ multiplex PCR, while the TCRdb copy is restricted to in-frame clones and leaves out a portion. Of just under 90,000 clones in the sample, more than 90% were seen once. The sequencing sample was made of peripheral blood. The receptor source for this set is a man between 60 and 75 years old with acute or convalescent COVID-19. The CDR3 runs from the conserved cysteine through the conserved F or W. D genes are given only for firm matches. A row's size may be missing; if present it is once, few, many or a size class.

NA | TRBD1 | TRBJ1-5 | TRBV6-2/TRBV6-3 | TGTGCCAGCAGTTGGACAGGCCCCGCCGTGGGGGGCAATCAGCCCCAGCATTTT | CASSWTGPAVGGNQPQHF
NA | NA | TRBJ2-2 | TRBV11-2 | TGTGCCAGCAGCTTGGACACTTTGAACACCGGGGAGCTGTTTTTT | CASSLDTLNTGELFF
NA | NA | TRBJ2-1 | TRBV28 | TGTGCCAGCAGTTTACGGCCGGAACAGGGTTTGGCGCTCTTC | CASSLRPEQGLALF
NA | NA | TRBJ2-7 | TRBV20-1 | TGCAGTGCTAGCCAGGGAAGTGAGCAGTACTTC | CSASQGSEQYF
NA | TRBD1 | TRBJ1-4 | TRBV30 | TGTGCCTGGAGTGTACGGACAGGTTGGGGAGAAAAACTGTTTTTT | CAWSVRTGWGEKLFF
NA | NA | TRBJ2-7 | TRBV3-1/TRBV3-2 | TGTGCCAGCAGCCAGGCCGGAGGGACCGACGAGCAGTACTTC | CASSQAGGTDEQYF
NA | NA | TRBJ1-2 | TRBV5-8 | TGTGCCAGCAGCTTGGGGGAGTGGGCCTATGGCTACACCTTC | CASSLGEWAYGYTF
NA | NA | TRBJ1-1 | TRBV29-1 | TGCAGCGTTGGAGCTGTGAACACTGAAGCTTTCTTT | CSVGAVNTEAFF
NA | TRBD2 | TRBJ2-5 | TRBV6-2/TRBV6-3 | TGTGCCAGCAGTTATAGCGGGAGACAGGAGACCCAGTACTTC | CASSYSGRQETQYF
NA | NA | TRBJ2-3 | TRBV2 | TGTGCCAGCAGTGAAGCAATTACAGCAGATACGCAGTATTTT | CASSEAITADTQYF
NA | NA | TRBJ1-1 | TRBV6-2/TRBV6-3 | TGTGCCAGCAGTTACGGGGGGAAAAAAGCTTTCTTT | CASSYGGKKAFF
NA | NA | TRBJ2-3 | TRBV7-3 | TGTGCCAGCAGCTTGGCTCCTAGCGAGACTAGCACAGATACGCAGTATTTT | CASSLAPSETSTDTQYF
NA | TRBD2 | TRBJ2-3 | TRBV5-1 | TGCGCCAGCAGCTTAAGGCGGGAGGGGACAGATACGCAGTATTTT | CASSLRREGTDTQYF
NA | TRBD2 | TRBJ2-1 | TRBV20-1 | TGCAGTGCTAGTTCTCAGGGGACTAGCTGGTTCAATGAGCAGTTCTTC | CSASSQGTSWFNEQFF
NA | TRBD2 | TRBJ2-3 | TRBV7-9 | TGTGCCAGCAGGTTTACTAGCGGGAACACAGATACGCAGTATTTT | CASRFTSGNTDTQYF
NA | TRBD1 | TRBJ1-2 | TRBV9 | TGTGCCAGCACTTCCCACAGGGGGCAGGGTGGCTACACCTTC | CASTSHRGQGGYTF
NA | TRBD2 | TRBJ2-1 | TRBV9 | TGTGCCAGCAGTGTCCTAGCGGGTGCTAACAATGAGCAGTTCTTC | CASSVLAGANNEQFF
NA | NA | TRBJ1-1 | TRBV10-3 | TGTGCCATCGGGGCGGAGAACACTGAAGCTTTCTTT | CAIGAENTEAFF
NA | NA | TRBJ2-3 | TRBV6-1 | TGTGCCAGCAGTGAAGCGGTCGGGGTAGCGGCCACAGATACGCAGTATTTT | CASSEAVGVAATDTQYF
NA | TRBD1 | TRBJ2-3 | TRBV6-1 | TGTGCCAGCAGTGAATTAAAGGGGGCGCCCACAGATACGCAGTATTTT | CASSELKGAPTDTQYF
NA | TRBD2 | TRBJ2-2 | TRBV7-9 | TGTGCCAGCAGACATAATTTGGCCGGGGCGGGAGCTGGCGGGGAGCTGTTTTTT | CASRHNLAGAGAGGELFF
NA | NA | TRBJ1-1 | TRBV19 | TGTGCCAGTAGTCCCTGGGGGGATGGCACTGAAGCTTTCTTT | CASSPWGDGTEAFF
NA | TRBD2 | TRBJ2-3 | TRBV6-5 | TGTGCCAGCAGTTATGCTAGCGGGACTAGCACAGATACGCAGTATTTT | CASSYASGTSTDTQYF
NA | TRBD1 | TRBJ2-2 | TRBV4-3 | TGCGCCAGCAGCCAATCACAGGGGGCCGGGAACACCGGGGAGCTGTTTTTT | CASSQSQGAGNTGELFF
NA | NA | TRBJ1-2 | TRBV7-9 | TGTGCCAGCAGCTTAGCTCAGGACTATGGCTACACCTTC | CASSLAQDYGYTF
NA | NA | TRBJ2-1 | TRBV20-1 | TGCAGTGCACAGTCGAATGAGCAGTTCTTC | CSAQSNEQFF
NA | NA | TRBJ1-5 | TRBV10-1 | TGCGCCAGCAGTGATGGGCTGGCTAATAGCAATCAGCCCCAGCATTTT | CASSDGLANSNQPQHF
NA | TRBD1 | TRBJ1-1 | TRBV29-1 | TGCAGCGTCCGGGGACAGTCGAACACTGAAGCTTTCTTT | CSVRGQSNTEAFF
NA | TRBD1 | TRBJ1-5 | TRBV28 | TGTGCCAGCAGTTCTCAGACAGGGGTTAGCAATCAGCCCCAGCATTTT | CASSSQTGVSNQPQHF
NA | TRBD1 | TRBJ2-2 | TRBV28 | TGTGCCAGCAGCCAAGGGACAGGGGGCAACACCGGGGAGCTGTTTTTT | CASSQGTGGNTGELFF
NA | NA | TRBJ2-5 | TRBV6-2/TRBV6-3 | TGTGCCAGCAGTTCAAGTTCGACAGCTCGCAGAGAGACCCAGTACTTC | CASSSSSTARRETQYF
once | TRBD1 | TRBJ2-7 | TRBV6-2/TRBV6-3 | TGTGCCAGCAGCTCGCCTCTTGACAGGGCCACCTACGAGCAGTACTTC | CASSSPLDRATYEQYF
NA | TRBD1 | TRBJ1-2 | TRBV10-3 | TGTGCCATCAGTGAGTCGACAGGGCCGCTGGGCTACACCTTC | CAISESTGPLGYTF
NA | NA | TRBJ2-1 | TRBV27 | TGTGCCAGCAGTGCCAGCCAGGTCTCCTACAATGAGCAGTTCTTC | CASSASQVSYNEQFF
NA | TRBD2 | TRBJ2-7 | TRBV5-4 | TGTGCCAGCAGCTCAACCCAGGGACTAGCGGGAGGGTACGAGCAGTACTTC | CASSSTQGLAGGYEQYF
NA | NA | TRBJ2-7 | TRBV11-3 | TGTGCCAGCACCTTAAGACCGGGAACATCTTACGAGCAGTACTTC | CASTLRPGTSYEQYF
NA | TRBD1 | TRBJ2-7 | TRBV4-2 | TGTGCCAGCAGCCAAGAGACAGGGCCCTACGAGCAGTACTTC | CASSQETGPYEQYF
NA | TRBD2 | TRBJ2-7 | TRBV6-5 | TGTGCCAGCAGTTACGGCACTAGCGGGTCCTACGAGCAGTACTTC | CASSYGTSGSYEQYF
NA | NA | TRBJ2-4 | TRBV5-6 | TGTGCCAGCAGCTTGACCGGGGTTCGAAACATTCAGTACTTC | CASSLTGVRNIQYF
NA | NA | TRBJ2-2 | TRBV10-3 | TGTGCCATGGGGTCAGGGCAGCTCACCGGGGAGCTGTTTTTT | CAMGSGQLTGELFF
NA | TRBD1 | TRBJ2-4 | TRBV5-1 | TGCGCCAGCAGCTCCTCCCCCGACAGGGGGAACATTCAGTACTTC | CASSSSPDRGNIQYF
NA | TRBD1 | TRBJ2-5 | TRBV19 | TGTGCCAGTAGTCTACGACAGGGCAGGGAGACCCAGTACTTC | CASSLRQGRETQYF
few | TRBD2 | TRBJ2-1 | TRBV7-2 | TGTGCCAGCAGAGAAGGGGGGACTAGCGGGAGTTACAATGAGCAGTTCTTC | CASREGGTSGSYNEQFF
few | NA | TRBJ2-1 | TRBV3-1/TRBV3-2 | TGTGCCAGCAGCTCAGCAGACAGGGACTTAAAAGAGCAGTTCTTC | CASSSADRDLKEQFF
NA | NA | TRBJ2-7 | TRBV7-2 | TGTGCCAGCAGCTTAGCAGGGACTGGCGAGCAGTACTTC | CASSLAGTGEQYF
NA | TRBD2 | TRBJ2-5 | TRBV18 | TGTGCCAGCTCAGAACTAGCGGGGCCTCAGAGCGGCCAGTACTTC | CASSELAGPQSGQYF
NA | NA | TRBJ2-1 | TRBV7-2 | TGTGCCAGCAGAAGCCCTTATAGCGGTAGCTCCTACAATGAGCAGTTCTTC | CASRSPYSGSSYNEQFF
NA | TRBD2 | TRBJ2-7 | TRBV4-2 | TGTGCCAGCAGCCAAGTGGGGGCTAGCGGGGAAACCTACGAGCAGTACTTC | CASSQVGASGETYEQYF